The rows below give T cell receptor beta chains drawn from one sample of a study of graft-versus-host responses after intestinal transplantation. Profiled with immunoSEQ multiplex PCR; TCRdb holds only in-frame clones, not every one. The sample yields around 120,000 clones, around 96% seen once. These receptors lack a known antigen. The source material was unstimulated CD8+ T cells sorted from spleen or lymph node cells, sampled before intestinal transplant. The receptor source for this set is a human donor who received an intestinal transplant. CDR3s include the opening cysteine and the closing phenylalanine or tryptophan. Each record gives: V gene, clone size, J gene, D gene, CDR3 protein, CDR3 DNA. A D gene is named only where the DNA matches it firmly. Only part of the rows carry a size: once, few, many, or a class if the clone is expanded.

TRBV4-3	NA	TRBJ2-7	TRBD2	CASSQGPLAGADEQYF	TGCGCCAGCAGCCAAGGTCCTCTAGCGGGAGCGGACGAGCAGTACTTC
TRBV10-3	NA	TRBJ2-7	NA	CAISESRGSAPGGEQYF	TGTGCCATCAGTGAGTCGAGGGGCAGTGCCCCCGGGGGCGAGCAGTACTTC
TRBV27	NA	TRBJ2-3	TRBD2	CASSFNSGLAGTRGTDTQYF	TGTGCCAGCAGTTTTAACTCCGGACTAGCGGGAACACGTGGCACAGATACGCAGTATTTT
TRBV5-6	NA	TRBJ2-7	NA	CASSLGHSSYEQYF	TGTGCCAGCAGCTTGGGTCATAGCTCCTACGAGCAGTACTTC
TRBV4-1	NA	TRBJ2-7	NA	CASSQDGTGNYEQYF	TGCGCCAGCAGCCAAGACGGAACAGGGAACTACGAGCAGTACTTC
TRBV10-1	few	TRBJ2-7	NA	CARATEYTYEQYF	TGCGCCAGAGCAACAGAGTACACCTACGAGCAGTACTTC
TRBV19	once	TRBJ2-1	NA	CASNGYNEQFF	TGTGCCAGTAACGGTTACAATGAGCAGTTCTTC
TRBV7-8	NA	TRBJ2-3	TRBD2	CASSLGQRGRGADTQYF	TGTGCCAGCAGCTTAGGTCAGCGCGGGAGGGGGGCAGATACGCAGTATTTT
TRBV2	NA	TRBJ2-5	NA	CASSEPGDYTQETQYF	TGTGCCAGCAGTGAGCCGGGGGATTATACCCAAGAGACCCAGTACTTC
TRBV2	NA	TRBJ1-1	TRBD1	CASSVDREEALAFF	TGTGCCAGCAGTGTGGACAGGGAGGAGGCTCTAGCTTTCTTT
TRBV27	NA	TRBJ2-7	NA	CASSLQGAYEQYF	TGTGCCAGCAGTTTGCAGGGCGCCTACGAGCAGTACTTC
TRBV28	NA	TRBJ2-7	NA	CASSLGRGGMPYEQYF	TGTGCCAGCAGTTTAGGCAGGGGAGGCATGCCCTACGAGCAGTACTTC
TRBV11-3	NA	TRBJ2-7	TRBD2	CASSPQGLAGDNEQYF	TGTGCCAGCAGCCCCCAGGGACTAGCGGGAGATAACGAGCAGTACTTC
TRBV7-9	NA	TRBJ2-1	NA	CASSLGQDYNEQFF	TGTGCCAGCAGCTTAGGACAGGACTACAATGAGCAGTTCTTC
TRBV4-3	NA	TRBJ2-1	TRBD2	CASSQDRRGYNEQFF	TGCGCCAGCAGCCAAGATAGGCGGGGGTACAATGAGCAGTTCTTC